This T cell receptor beta chain emerged from a study of STAT5B mutations in CD4+ large granular lymphocyte leukemia. The V end lost 2 bases, the J end lost 12 bases, and 11 bases lay between the germline ends. This CDR3 comprises 12 residues. Looked up from germline, CDR1 is MDHEN and CDR2 is SYDVKM. The assay was immunoSEQ multiplex PCR, and TCRdb's table has in-frame clones only and misses some. The top ten hold 3.4% of the sample, which has about 37,000 clones, around nine tenths seen once. The V gene is TRBV28, the J gene TRBJ2-1; TRBD1 is a possible D gene (5 bases). The sequence derives from a human donor in good health. Sequenced sample: CD4+ T cells from blood buffy coats. The CDR3 spells CASSLRGYGQFF. The CDR3 DNA reads as TGTGCCAGCAGTTTAAGGGGCTACGGGCAGTTCTTC.